These 20 T cell receptor beta chains originate from one sample sequenced in a study of cytomegalovirus exposure and HLA in healthy donors. Sequencing used immunoSEQ multiplex PCR; TCRdb keeps in-frame clones, though not all of them. The sample has 100,000 to 150,000 clones; 88% are singletons. Sequencing used PBMCs. These receptors all come from a man between 18 and 35 years old in good health and CMV-seropositive.

This clone was seen a handful of times. The genes are TRBV5-4 and TRBJ2-5; 10 nucleotides match TRBD2. Germline V gives CDR1 SGHNT, CDR2 YYREEE (reference sequence). Trimming removed 4 bases from V and 7 bases from J; junction bases left unmatched: 10. The CDR3 sequence is 15 residues long. The DNA of the CDR3 is TGTGCCAGCAGCCTAGGAGCGGGGGGGCCGGGGACCCAGTACTTC. This codes for CASSLGAGGPGTQYF. The full variable domain, its missing parts supplied by reference TRBV5-4 and TRBJ2-5, is ETGVTQSPTHLIKTRGQQVTLRCSSQSGHNTVSWYQQALGQGPQFIFQYYREEENGRGNFPPRFSGLQFPNYSSELNVNALELDDSALYLCASSLGAGGPGTQYFGPGTRLLVL.

This clone has only a few counts. Here the CDR3 DNA reads TGTGCCAGCCATGGTTTTGACAGGGGGGTAGATGGCTACACCTTC. It encodes CASHGFDRGVDGYTF. The chain carries TRBV2 and TRBJ1-2; 9 bases agree with TRBD1. The germline gives CDR1 SNHLY, CDR2 FYNNEI. The CDR3 is made up of 15 amino acids. The V segment lost 8 bases and the J segment 6 bases; nucleotides outside the gene matches: 13.

This clone was seen only a few times. The J gene is TRBJ1-3, the V gene TRBV6-1; D is perhaps TRBD1 (6 bases). This CDR3 spans 12 amino acids. The V gene's germline CDR1 is MNHNS and CDR2 SASEGT. The ends were cut back, 7 bases at V and 4 bases at J, with 8 bases in the middle. The CDR3: CASTGQGNTIYF. The DNA for the CDR3 is TGTGCCAGCACCGGACAGGGAAACACCATATATTTT.

The genes are TRBV9 and TRBJ2-1; 12 nucleotides match TRBD2. This CDR3 is built from 15 residues. Germline values: CDR1 SGDLS, CDR2 YYNGEE. Germline trimming cut 3 bases from V and 8 bases from J; bases unmatched to any gene: 6. The CDR3 DNA follows: TGTGCCAGCAGCGCAACTAGCGGGGGGAGGGATGAGCAGTTCTTC. This sequence encodes CASSATSGGRDEQFF.

This clone occurred once. This chain joins TRBV29-1 and TRBJ2-3, with 10 bases fitting TRBD2. Germline V CDR1 and CDR2: SQVTM, ANQGSEA. The trim removed 5 bases at V and 1 base at J, leaving 15 bases unmatched. The length of the CDR3 is 18 residues. The CDR3 protein is CSVQVIKRGGLGTDTQYF. CDR3 nucleotides: TGCAGCGTTCAAGTTATTAAGCGGGGGGGCCTGGGCACAGATACGCAGTATTTT.

A few counts support this clone. This rearrangement joins TRBV4-1 to TRBJ2-1, with TRBD1 identical over 7 bases. CDR1 and CDR2 from the germline V gene are MGHRA and YSYEKL. V lost 3 bases, J lost 7 bases, and 9 bases stayed unmatched. This CDR3 spans 15 amino acids. The CDR3 loop is CASSQESTTGNEQFF. The CDR3 DNA is TGCGCCAGCAGCCAGGAATCTACGACAGGGAATGAGCAGTTCTTC.

V and J are TRBV28 and TRBJ2-7; 11 nucleotides align to TRBD1. Germline lookup yields CDR1 MDHEN and CDR2 SYDVKM. This CDR3 contains 13 residues. The CDR3 reads CAYGGQGAYEQYF. CDR3 nucleotide sequence: TGTGCTTATGGGGGACAGGGGGCCTACGAGCAGTACTTC.

This sequence joins TRBV29-1 and TRBJ2-5; 9 positions match TRBD1. V lost 2 bases, J lost 3 bases, and 7 bases stayed unmatched. From germline, CDR1 is SQVTM and CDR2 ANQGSEA. The CDR3 loop spans 15 amino acids. The CDR3: CSVERGQGREETQYF. In nucleotides, the CDR3 is TGCAGCGTTGAAAGGGGACAGGGACGAGAAGAGACCCAGTACTTC.

This clone qualifies as medium-sized (0.01 to 0.1%). V and J are TRBV7-2 and TRBJ1-2, with TRBD1 identical over 7 bases. Per the germline V gene, CDR1 is SGHTA and CDR2 is FQGNSA. V trimming: 7 bases; J trimming: 4 bases; junction bases outside the gene matches: 18. This CDR3 contains 17 residues. The CDR3 sequence is CASTQSLGGRPSYGYTF. The CDR3 DNA follows: TGTGCCAGCACCCAGAGTTTAGGGGGCCGCCCAAGCTATGGCTACACCTTC.

The chain has TRBV5-1 and TRBJ1-6, with unresolved D. Germline CDR1 reads SGHRS; CDR2 reads YFSETQ. The CDR3 has 13 amino acids. V was trimmed by 5 bases and J by 8 bases, leaving 11 bases between them. CDR3 in DNA: TGCGCCAGCAGGCGGGGTGGGGATTCACCCCTCCACTTT. The encoded protein is CASRRGGDSPLHF.

This rearrangement joins TRBV6-5 to TRBJ2-1; no firm D call. V lost 7 bases, J lost 6 bases, and 13 bases lay in between. Germline V gene lookup returns CDR1 MNHEY and CDR2 SVGAGI. This CDR3 spans 13 amino acids. The CDR3 here is CASTLRRSNEQFF. The CDR3 nucleotides read TGTGCCAGCACCCTACGGCGGAGCAATGAGCAGTTCTTC.

This chain uses TRBV27 with TRBJ1-1, with D hard to call. The CDR3 length is 14 residues. From germline, CDR1 is MNHEY and CDR2 SMNVEV (reference sequence). V was shortened by 4 bases and J by 0 bases, with 9 bases between the two germline ends. The CDR3 loop is CASSSGTVNTEAFF. CDR3 DNA sequence: TGTGCCAGCAGTTCGGGAACTGTGAACACTGAAGCTTTCTTT.

The chain combines TRBV7-9 with TRBJ2-2, with D perhaps matching TRBD1 (5 bases). The CDR3 runs to 14 residues. V lost 3 bases, J lost 3 bases, and 8 bases lay in between. Per germline, CDR1 SEHNR and CDR2 FQNEAQ (reference sequence). CDR3 residues: CASSFDRYTGELFF. CDR3 nucleotide sequence: TGTGCCAGCAGCTTCGACAGATACACCGGGGAGCTGTTTTTT.

DNA for the CDR3: TGTGCCAGCAGCCCAAGCGGGGCCTTTCTTTACAATCAGCCCCAGCATTTT. It encodes CASSPSGAFLYNQPQHF. The V and J genes are TRBV21-1 and TRBJ1-5. TRBV21-1 is designated a pseudogene. The CDR3 length is 17 residues.

This chain uses TRBV19 with TRBJ2-4, with TRBD2 identical over 7 bases. The CDR3 covers 16 residues. Germline CDR1 reads LNHDA; CDR2 reads SQIVND (reference sequence). J gave up 0 bases and V 5 bases, and 7 bases lay outside the gene matches. The CDR3 sequence: CASSRRLALAKNIQYF. CDR3 sequence (DNA): TGTGCCAGTAGTCGTCGACTAGCTTTAGCCAAAAACATTCAGTACTTC.

The chain carries TRBV18 and TRBJ1-4, with 7 bases that match TRBD1. The CDR3 sequence is 14 residues long. V lost 3 bases and J lost 8; bases outside the gene matches: 6. Germline CDR1 is KGHSH and CDR2 is LQKENI. The CDR3 nucleotides are TGTGCCAGCTCACCGGGGTCAGGGGGAGAAAAACTGTTTTTT. It is translated as CASSPGSGGEKLFF.

This clone was observed a handful of times. Additional DNA sequences in this sample encode the identical CDR3. The chain couples TRBV15 to TRBJ2-7; TRBD1 matches at 11 bases. Per the germline V gene, CDR1 is LNHNV and CDR2 is YYDKDF (reference sequence). V lost 6 bases and J lost 6; bases outside the gene matches: 10. This CDR3 is built from 15 residues. In DNA form, the CDR3 reads TGTGCCACCAGTCTTATCGCGGACAGGGGGCTCGAGCAGTACTTC. Its protein is CATSLIADRGLEQYF.

The V and J genes are TRBV4-1 and TRBJ2-3, with 12 bases that match TRBD2. The V gene end was trimmed by 4 bases and the J gene end by 4 bases; junction bases not matched to a gene: 0. CDR1 MGHRA and CDR2 YSYEKL come from the germline V gene. CDR3 size: 14 residues. The CDR3 region is CASSRLAGADTQYF. The CDR3 region has the DNA TGCGCCAGCAGCCGACTAGCGGGAGCAGATACGCAGTATTTT.

The rearrangement uses TRBV28 and TRBJ1-2; D ambiguous. The CDR3 loop spans 14 amino acids. Germline CDR1 MDHEN, CDR2 SYDVKM. V was shortened by 4 bases and J by 4 bases, with 13 bases between the two germline ends. This chain's CDR3 is CASSSTAISYGYTF. The CDR3 nucleotides are TGTGCCAGCAGTTCAACAGCTATTAGCTATGGCTACACCTTC.

V and J are TRBV27 and TRBJ2-7; a weak D match, TRBD1 (5 bases). The V and J ends lost 3 bases and 2 bases respectively, with 14 bases between them. Germline values: CDR1 MNHEY, CDR2 SMNVEV (reference sequence). This CDR3 is 15 amino acids long. The CDR3 sequence: CASSFRAGRAYEQYF. The CDR3, as DNA: TGTGCCAGCAGTTTCCGGGCTGGCAGGGCCTACGAGCAGTACTTC.